This passage covers 30 T cell receptor beta chains from one sample sequenced in a study of blood T cells in healthy people across ages. The second PCR ran about 6 to 11 cycles with a sample-barcoded 5' primer and J-beta primers. Each CDR3 protein gets one entry after TCRdb re-called the 5' RACE reads with MiXCR. In the table there are hundreds of thousands of distinct CDR3 sequences, roughly 31% of which are singletons. Material: blood. The receptor source for this set is a woman older than 75 in good health.

This clonotype was counted many times. The V and J genes are TRBV3-1 and TRBJ2-5; either TRBD1 or TRBD2 may fit D (5 bases each). CDR1 LGHDT and CDR2 YNNKEL come from the germline V gene (reference sequence). This CDR3 contains 14 residues. The V end was cut by 3 bases, the J end by 5 bases, with 13 bases between. CDR3 loop: CASSHGGVGETQYF. As DNA, the CDR3 is TGTGCCAGCAGCCATGGGGGAGTGGGGGAGACCCAGTACTTC.

There are a few counts of this clonotype. The V and J genes are TRBV7-3 and TRBJ2-1; TRBD2 agrees at 7 bases. The end of the DNA aligns better with TRBJ2-7, so the J call may be wrong. The CDR3 covers 21 residues. Per germline, CDR1 SGHTA and CDR2 FQGTGA. This chain's CDR3 is CASSLPGFAAAGVRPYNEQYF. The CDR3 DNA is TGTGCCAGCAGCTTGCCGGGATTTGCTGCCGCGGGGGTTCGTCCCTACAATGAGCAGTACTTC.

In its sample, this clonotype was seen many times. The rearrangement links TRBV9 to TRBJ1-2, with 9 bases lining up with TRBD1. Germline CDR1 reads SGDLS; CDR2 reads YYNGEE. The CDR3 is made up of 16 amino acids. V was pared by 4 bases and J by 6 bases, with 13 bases of the junction left unmatched. The CDR3 loop reads CASSQMGIDRGNGYTF. The CDR3, as DNA: TGTGCCAGCAGCCAAATGGGGATTGACAGGGGGAATGGCTACACCTTC.

Remarks on this clonotype: It may be a read error: a sequence one base away is much more abundant. The rearrangement links TRBV20-1 to TRBJ2-1, with 9 bases fitting TRBD1. The DNA end is a closer match to TRBJ2-7, so the J assignment may be wrong. This CDR3 has 14 residues. The germline gives CDR1 DFQATT, CDR2 SNEGSKA (reference sequence). CDR3 coding DNA: TGCAGTGCTAGACCGGGACAGGGCTACAATGAGCAGTACTTC. Protein: CSARPGQGYNEQYF.

This clonotype appeared many times. CDR3 in DNA: TGTGCCAGCAGCGGCGGACAGGGCGCCTACAATGAGCAGTTCTTC. Protein: CASSGGQGAYNEQFF. This chain uses TRBV9 with TRBJ2-1; TRBD1 matches at 8 bases. The CDR3 covers 15 residues. The V segment lost 3 bases and the J segment 2 bases; nucleotides outside the gene matches: 4. Germline V gene sequence: CDR1 SGDLS, CDR2 YYNGEE.

This clonotype occurred many times. The CDR3 region is CASSQVVERGGINEQYF. Here the CDR3 DNA reads TGTGCCAGCAGCCAAGTAGTCGAGCGGGGGGGCATTAATGAGCAGTACTTC. This chain uses TRBV4-2 with TRBJ2-7; 10 nucleotides agree with TRBD2. V was clipped by 1 base and J by 7 bases; unmatched bases: 13. CDR1 is LGHNA and CDR2 is YNFKEQ in the germline V gene. The CDR3 consists of 17 residues.

A note on this clonotype: A much larger clone lies a single base off, so this may be a read error. The V and J genes are TRBV7-2 and TRBJ2-3; a weak D match, TRBD2 (5 bases). Trimming took off 7 bases at V and 14 bases at J, with 28 bases between the two ends. This CDR3 has 15 amino acids. Germline V gene lookup returns CDR1 SGHTA and CDR2 FQGNSA. CDR3 DNA: TGTGCCAGCAAAGAGAAGGGAAGGTACACCGGGGAGCTGTATTTT. It translates to CASKEKGRYTGELYF.

The table lists this clonotype with a few counts. This rearrangement joins TRBV19 to TRBJ1-2; D perhaps matches TRBD1 (6 bases). This CDR3 region has 14 residues. V lost 5 bases and J 6 bases, leaving 16 bases between the germline ends. CDR1 is LNHDA and CDR2 is SQIVND in the germline V gene (reference sequence). The CDR3 DNA reads TGTGCCAGTAGTCCGGCCGGCAGGGGCAATGGCTACACCTTC. It codes for CASSPAGRGNGYTF.

The chain employs TRBV7-8 and TRBJ2-1; TRBD2 agrees at 9 bases. Germline CDR1 reads SGHVS; CDR2 reads FQNEAQ. With V trimmed by 3 bases and J by 8 bases, 11 bases remained unmatched. CDR3 length: 16 residues. The CDR3 DNA is TGTGCCAGCAGCTTTTTAGGTAGCGGGAGCCTTGATGAGCAGTTCTTC. As protein: CASSFLGSGSLDEQFF.

This clonotype has just one count. The germline gene is not matched at one end of the junction; a read error may be the cause. The V gene is TRBV12-3 or TRBV12-4, the J gene TRBJ2-3; D is perhaps TRBD1 or TRBD2 (5 bases each). The CDR3 is 14 residues long. CDR3 protein: CASSQGVSADTQYF. In DNA form, the CDR3 reads TGTGCCAGCAGCCAGGGAGTGAGCGCAGATACGCAGTATTTC.

The chain recombines TRBV29-1 with TRBJ1-5; TRBD1 is a possible D gene (5 bases). Trimming stripped 5 bases from V and 0 bases from J, with 11 bases between. Looked up from germline, CDR1 is SQVTM and CDR2 is ANQGSEA. The CDR3 spans 14 residues. CDR3 protein: CSVSDSYSNQPQHF. The DNA of the CDR3 is TGCAGCGTTTCAGACAGCTATAGCAATCAGCCCCAGCATTTT. The entire variable domain, with the rest obtained from reference TRBV29-1 and TRBJ1-5, is as follows: SAVISQKPSRDICQRGTSLTIQCQVDSQVTMMFWYRQQPGQSLTLIATANQGSEATYESGFVIDKFPISRPNLTFSTLTVSNMSPEDSSIYLCSVSDSYSNQPQHFGDGTRLSIL.

Comment on this clonotype: Since a much larger clone is just one base distant, this may be a read error. This chain links TRBV9 with TRBJ2-6, with TRBD1 matching 7 bases. CDR3 length: 17 residues. The V gene's germline CDR1 is SGDLS and CDR2 YYNGEE. The CDR3 nucleotides read TGTGCCAGCAGCGCTGGGACAGCCGTCTCTGGGGCCAACGTCCGGACTTTC. This encodes CASSAGTAVSGANVRTF.

The chain links TRBV7-9 to TRBJ2-4, with no clear D. The germline V gene has CDR1 SEHNR and CDR2 FQNEAQ (reference sequence). Trimming took off 6 bases at V and 0 bases at J, with 18 bases between the two ends. This CDR3 is 17 amino acids long. DNA for the CDR3: TGTGCCAGCAGACAACTCAGTGCCTTTCTAGCCAAAAACATTCAGTACTTC. Its translation: CASRQLSAFLAKNIQYF. Variable domain in full (rest from reference TRBV7-9 and TRBJ2-4): DTGVSQNPRHKITKRGQNVTFRCDPISEHNRLYWYRQTLGQGPEFLTYFQNEAQLEKSRLLSDRFSAERPKGSFSTLEIQRTEQGDSAMYLCASRQLSAFLAKNIQYFGAGTRLSVL.

Ten or more counts support this clonotype. The chain combines TRBV14 with TRBJ2-3, with TRBD2 matching over 11 bases. The V gene's germline CDR1 is SGHDN and CDR2 FVKESK. The CDR3 extends over 16 amino acids. V gave up 0 bases and J gave up 7 bases; unmatched junction bases: 6. The CDR3 loop is CASSQDWLAGGNTQYF. In nucleotides, the CDR3 is TGTGCCAGCAGCCAAGACTGGCTAGCGGGGGGTAATACGCAGTATTTT.

The V and J genes are TRBV30 and TRBJ1-2; no definite D call. The CDR3 has 13 amino acids. Germline lookup yields CDR1 GTSNPN and CDR2 SVGIG (reference sequence). The germline V and J ends were trimmed by 3 bases and 3 bases, with 11 bases remaining between them. CDR3 bases: TGTGCCTGGAGAGCCGGGTCTTACTATGGCTACACCTTC. Translation gives CAWRAGSYYGYTF.

The genes are TRBV7-3 and TRBJ2-1, with 14 bases fitting TRBD2. Trimming at V came to 7 bases and at J to 6 bases, leaving 5 bases not matched to a gene. The CDR3 has 15 amino acids. CDR1 and CDR2 from the germline V gene are SGHTA and FQGTGA. The DNA of the CDR3 is TGTGCCAGCACCCCAGGGACTAGCGGGAGCAATGAGCAGTTCTTC. Protein: CASTPGTSGSNEQFF.

The chain is built from TRBV19 and TRBJ2-1; 7 nucleotides align to TRBD1. CDR1 and CDR2 (germline): LNHDA, SQIVND (reference sequence). Losses at the gene ends were 7 bases for V and 14 bases for J; bases not matched to a gene: 11. This CDR3 is built from 12 residues. In nucleotides, the CDR3 is TGTGCCAGTAATTCACGGACAGGTGGGGAGTTCTTC. It encodes CASNSRTGGEFF.

With regard to this clonotype: A read error may explain this, as a much larger clone is one base away. The genes are TRBV20-1 and TRBJ2-1; TRBD1 is a possible D gene (7 bases). The DNA end is more similar to TRBJ2-7, so the J call may be wrong. This CDR3 contains 18 residues. CDR1 and CDR2 from the germline V gene are DFQATT and SNEGSKA (reference sequence). CDR3 residues: CSARVDPQTGTSYNEQYF. The CDR3 DNA follows: TGCAGTGCTAGAGTTGACCCTCAGACAGGGACTTCCTACAATGAGCAGTACTTC.

This clonotype has just a few counts. V usage is TRBV5-1 and J usage is TRBJ2-7, with no clear D. This CDR3 is 14 amino acids long. V was shortened by 1 base and J by 0 bases, with 8 bases between the two germline ends. Germline loops: CDR1 SGHRS, CDR2 YFSETQ. Here the CDR3 DNA reads TGCGCCAGCAGCTTGCGGGCCTCCTCCTACGAGCAGTACTTC. It codes for CASSLRASSYEQYF.

As for this clonotype: A much larger clone is a single base away; this may be a read error. The rearrangement joins TRBV13 to TRBJ2-7; TRBD2 agrees at 10 bases. The CDR3 consists of 15 residues. Per the germline V gene, CDR1 is PRHDT and CDR2 is FYEKMQ (reference sequence). The J segment lost 7 bases and the V segment lost 4 bases, leaving 10 bases of the junction unmatched. CDR3 protein: CASSSGLATYNEQYF. The CDR3, as DNA: TGTGCCAGCAGCTCGGGACTAGCGACTTACAATGAGCAGTACTTC.

This clonotype was observed at least ten times. The gene calls are TRBV6-5 and TRBJ2-1; TRBD2 might be the D (6 bases). V was pared by 7 bases and J by 3 bases, with 13 bases between. CDR3 length: 14 residues. From germline, CDR1 is MNHEY and CDR2 SVGAGI. CDR3 in amino acids: CASTQAGSYNEQFF. The CDR3 nucleotides read TGTGCCAGCACCCAGGCCGGGAGCTACAATGAGCAGTTCTTC.

As regards this clonotype: A much larger clone lies a single base off, so this may be a read error. The chain links TRBV20-1 to TRBJ2-5; perhaps TRBD2 as D (7 bases). Per the germline V gene, CDR1 is DFQATT and CDR2 is SNEGSKA (reference sequence). CDR3 size: 14 residues. The V end was cut by 5 bases, the J end by 11 bases, with 24 bases between. The CDR3 here is CSASKGGGAHKQYF. The CDR3 region has the DNA TGCAGTGCTTCAAAAGGGGGAGGGGCCCACAAGCAGTACTTC.

At least ten counts were recorded for this clonotype. This chain joins TRBV7-2 and TRBJ1-2; 7 nucleotides align to TRBD1. This CDR3 comprises 14 residues. CDR1 SGHTA and CDR2 FQGNSA come from the germline V gene. With 3 bases clipped from V and 3 bases from J, the junction kept 4 bases outside the gene matches. This CDR3 reads CASSFGTADYGYTF. CDR3 DNA sequence: TGTGCCAGCAGCTTCGGGACAGCCGACTATGGCTACACCTTC. Full variable domain (rest looked up from reference TRBV7-2 and TRBJ1-2): GAGVSQSPSNKVTEKGKDVELRCDPISGHTALYWYRQSLGQGLEFLIYFQGNSAPDKSGLPSDRFSAERTGGSVSTLTIQRTQQEDSAVYLCASSFGTADYGYTFGSGTRLTVV.

About this clonotype itself: A much larger clone lies one base from this, so it may be a read error. The chain uses TRBV11-2 and TRBJ2-3, with D uncertain. The V and J ends lost 4 bases and 2 bases respectively, with 13 bases between them. Germline V gene sequence: CDR1 SGHAT, CDR2 FQNNGV. The CDR3 is made up of 15 amino acids. This chain's CDR3 is CASSSGPRSTDTQYF. The CDR3 DNA follows: TGTGCCAGCAGCTCCGGGCCTCGTTCCACAGATACGCAGTATTTT.

This clonotype was counted a few times. It may be a read error: a sequence one base away is much more abundant. This sequence joins TRBV18 and TRBJ2-5; 14 bases fit TRBD2. The germline V gene encodes CDR1 KGHSH and CDR2 LQKENI. This CDR3 contains 18 residues. CDR3 in DNA: TGTGTCAGCTCACCAAAGGGACTAGCGGGGGCCTCCACGCAGACCCAGTACTTC. Translating it yields CVSSPKGLAGASTQTQYF.

This clonotype has ten or more counts. The chain is built from TRBV12-3 or TRBV12-4 and TRBJ1-2, with D possibly being TRBD1 (5 bases). The length of the CDR3 is 13 residues. The V and J ends lost 1 base and 7 bases respectively, with 10 bases between them. The CDR3 sequence: CASSLGRGSGYTF. The DNA for the CDR3 is TGTGCCAGCAGTTTAGGGAGGGGTAGTGGCTACACCTTC.

This chain connects TRBV7-2 to TRBJ2-5; D assignment may be TRBD1 or TRBD2 (5 bases each). The germline V gene encodes CDR1 SGHTA and CDR2 FQGNSA. This CDR3 is 14 amino acids long. V shed 2 bases and J shed 5 bases, with 12 bases lying between them. The CDR3 region is CASSLSTWGETQYF. The CDR3 DNA sequence: TGTGCCAGCAGCTTATCTACGTGGGGGGAGACCCAGTACTTC.

Details on this clonotype: This may stem from a read error, because a much larger clone lies one nucleotide away. The chain carries TRBV6-2 or TRBV6-3 and TRBJ2-7; 8 nucleotides agree with TRBD1. This CDR3 spans 13 amino acids. Germline CDR1 MNHEY, CDR2 SVGEGT. V lost 1 base to trimming and J lost 12 bases; unmatched junction nucleotides: 8. CDR3 residues: CASSYLYRDRSYF. Written as DNA, the CDR3 is TGTGCCAGCAGTTACTTGTACCGGGACAGGTCGTACTTC.

The chain employs TRBV12-3 or TRBV12-4 and TRBJ1-1, with 7 bases aligning to TRBD1. V lost 6 bases to trimming and J lost 4 bases; unmatched junction nucleotides: 5. This CDR3 has 13 residues. Written as DNA, the CDR3 is TGTGCCAGCAGCATGGGGACAGTCACTGAAGCTTTCTTT. As protein: CASSMGTVTEAFF.

A few counts support this clonotype. This rearrangement joins TRBV2 to TRBJ1-2, with D uncertain. The germline V and J ends were trimmed by 2 bases and 8 bases, with 12 bases remaining between them. In germline, CDR1 is SNHLY, CDR2 FYNNEI. The CDR3 sequence is 13 residues long. In DNA form, the CDR3 reads TGTGCCAGCAGTGAAAGGGTCCGCAAAGGCTACACCTTC. Its protein product is CASSERVRKGYTF.